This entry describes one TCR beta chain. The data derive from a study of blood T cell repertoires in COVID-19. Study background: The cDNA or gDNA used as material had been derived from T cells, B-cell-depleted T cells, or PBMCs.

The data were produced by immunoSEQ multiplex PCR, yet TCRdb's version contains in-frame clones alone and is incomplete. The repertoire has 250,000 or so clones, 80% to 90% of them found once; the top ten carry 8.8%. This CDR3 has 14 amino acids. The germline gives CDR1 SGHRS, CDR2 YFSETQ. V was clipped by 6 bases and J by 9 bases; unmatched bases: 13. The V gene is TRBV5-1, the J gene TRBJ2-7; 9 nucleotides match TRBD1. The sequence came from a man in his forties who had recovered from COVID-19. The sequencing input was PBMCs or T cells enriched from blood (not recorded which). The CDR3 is CASKLGQGNIGQYF. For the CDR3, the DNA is TGCGCCAGCAAACTGGGACAGGGTAACATAGGGCAGTACTTC. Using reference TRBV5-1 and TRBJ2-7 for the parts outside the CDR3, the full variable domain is KAGVTQTPRYLIKTRGQQVTLSCSPISGHRSVSWYQQTPGQGLQFLFEYFSETQRNKGNFPGRFSGRQFSNSRSEMNVSTLELGDSALYLCASKLGQGNIGQYFGPGTRLTVT.